This is a list of T cell receptor beta chains from one sample in a study of type 1 and type 2 diabetes patients. TCRdb analysed the multiplex PCR reads with MiXCR anew, one entry per CDR3 protein. The data contain 250,000 to 300,000 distinct CDR3 sequences, approximately 45% of them singletons. Sequencing used peripheral blood mononuclear cells (PBMCs). These receptors all come from a man aged 18 to 35 with type 2 diabetes. Each CDR3 is given with its conserved first and last residue. Some rows have no size entry. The others give once, few or many, or a class for an expanded clone.

TRBV4-1,TRBJ2-1,15,NA,CASSQETGRYNEQFF
TRBV14,TRBJ2-1,16,NA,CASSRARDRVYNEQFF
TRBV30,TRBJ1-1,18,NA,CAWSRGRGWNLMNTEAFF
TRBV3-1,TRBJ1-4,16,NA,CASSLPTGNRGEKLFF
TRBV2,TRBJ2-7,14,many,CASSDPALSYEQYF
TRBV6-6,TRBJ1-4,11,NA,CASSHSEKLFF
TRBV4-3,TRBJ1-2,15,few,CASSQDAGTFYGYTF
TRBV12-3/TRBV12-4,TRBJ1-2,13,few,CASRTRDTYGYTF
TRBV19,TRBJ1-1,14,NA,CASSSTQGYTEAFF
TRBV2,TRBJ1-1,12,many,CASSERMSEAFF
TRBV7-9,TRBJ2-3,11,few,CASSQVDTQYF
TRBV6-5,TRBJ2-3,15,NA,CASSRTRGSTDTQYF
TRBV24-1,TRBJ2-2,19,few,CATSATPGTGFANTGELFF
TRBV2,TRBJ2-5,14,NA,CASSNRDSQETQYF
TRBV14,TRBJ2-7,16,NA,CASSFYGGARNLEQYF
TRBV4-2,TRBJ1-1,16,NA,CASSLASWALSTEAFF
TRBV29-1,TRBJ2-3,18,NA,CSVEERFKDAGGTDTQYF
TRBV20-1,TRBJ2-3,14,NA,CSEALDGYTDTQYF
TRBV27,TRBJ2-7,14,few,CASSFSGEPYEQYF
TRBV4-1,TRBJ1-1,13,NA,CASSQGLLVEAFF
TRBV3-1,TRBJ1-1,16,NA,CASRLGDSASRTEAFF
TRBV6-5,TRBJ2-5,17,few,CASSYSTPPMAGETQYF
TRBV2,TRBJ1-1,15,NA,CASSGQEVRDTEAFF
TRBV20-1,TRBJ1-5,14,NA,CSAGKQGFPQPQHF
TRBV6-1,TRBJ1-1,14,few,CASSALGAGFEAFF
TRBV7-2,TRBJ2-7,15,few,CASSLAGLRTYEQYF
TRBV5-6,TRBJ2-2,13,NA,CASSDRDAGELFF
TRBV7-1,TRBJ2-4,15,NA,CASSYGGVAKNIQYF
TRBV20-1,TRBJ1-5,16,few,CSATRGQTYSNQPQHF
TRBV2,TRBJ2-7,11,NA,CASRAEYEQYF
TRBV7-9,TRBJ2-7,14,NA,CASSQGGQSYEQYF
TRBV19,TRBJ2-7,18,NA,CASSPPLAAGDLSYEQYF
TRBV6-1,TRBJ2-3,13,NA,CASNNGGLDTQYF
TRBV5-1,TRBJ1-1,15,NA,CASSLVAGGRTEAFF
TRBV24-1,TRBJ2-1,13,NA,CATGTSGIDEQFF
TRBV7-2,TRBJ2-2,14,NA,CASSPSPYTGELFF
TRBV7-2,TRBJ2-7,14,NA,CASSLGRSFYEQYF
TRBV7-2,TRBJ1-1,13,NA,CASRGWTGAEAFF
TRBV7-8,TRBJ1-1,12,NA,CASSLVAYEAFF
TRBV19,TRBJ1-1,13,NA,CASRNDRNTEAFF
TRBV12-5,TRBJ2-7,13,NA,CASGLVPESEQYF
TRBV28,TRBJ2-7,14,NA,CASSRQGYTYEQYF
TRBV6-6,TRBJ1-1,14,NA,CASSGTGTYTEAFF
TRBV12-3/TRBV12-4,TRBJ2-1,17,few,CASSPGTSGSTYNEQFF
TRBV10-3,TRBJ1-6,14,many,CAISERQGGSPLHF
TRBV7-8,TRBJ1-5,17,few,CASSLAKRQFSNQPQHF
TRBV7-3,TRBJ2-1,14,NA,CASSFKTSNNEQFF
TRBV7-2,TRBJ1-2,15,few,CASSLMSDFKVGYTF
TRBV14,TRBJ2-2,13,few,CASRTGNTGELFF
TRBV7-2,TRBJ2-3,14,NA,CASSLAGPTDTQYF
TRBV15,TRBJ2-1,16,NA,CATSTTIGREVDEQFF
TRBV6-7,TRBJ2-5,15,NA,CASSYRLYPQETQYF
TRBV20-1,TRBJ2-2,12,once,CSAGGPVGELFF
TRBV7-2,TRBJ1-4,16,NA,CASSQIRDRPNGKLFF
TRBV2,TRBJ2-1,12,NA,CASIAAYNEQFF
TRBV12-3/TRBV12-4,TRBJ2-7,12,few,CASSLGHYEQYF
TRBV7-3,TRBJ2-2,13,NA,CASRLQGSGELFF
TRBV20-1,TRBJ1-5,15,NA,CSAYARGQGTQPQHF
TRBV6-5,TRBJ2-7,15,NA,CASSFSSVPSYEQYF
TRBV10-3,TRBJ2-5,15,few,CAISDYSGRGETQYF